The present T cell receptor (beta chain) was sequenced within a study of identical twins. Each donor was a healthy Caucasian. The CDR3 spans 15 residues. V dropped 5 bases and J dropped 1; count of bases not matched to a gene: 6. Per the germline V gene, CDR1 is SEHNR and CDR2 is FQNEAQ (reference sequence). This clonotype was found a few times. A single record per CDR3 protein comes from TCRdb applying MiXCR to the 5' RACE reads. The sample lists around 1.7 million distinct CDR3 sequences; around 29% were seen once. The sequencing input was cord blood. The clonotype originates from a newborn girl in good health. The V call is TRBV7-9, the J call TRBJ2-7, with 9 bases that match TRBD1. The CDR3 sequence is CASSPRQGVSYEQYF. CDR3 DNA: TGTGCCAGCAGCCCCCGACAGGGGGTTTCCTACGAGCAGTACTTC.